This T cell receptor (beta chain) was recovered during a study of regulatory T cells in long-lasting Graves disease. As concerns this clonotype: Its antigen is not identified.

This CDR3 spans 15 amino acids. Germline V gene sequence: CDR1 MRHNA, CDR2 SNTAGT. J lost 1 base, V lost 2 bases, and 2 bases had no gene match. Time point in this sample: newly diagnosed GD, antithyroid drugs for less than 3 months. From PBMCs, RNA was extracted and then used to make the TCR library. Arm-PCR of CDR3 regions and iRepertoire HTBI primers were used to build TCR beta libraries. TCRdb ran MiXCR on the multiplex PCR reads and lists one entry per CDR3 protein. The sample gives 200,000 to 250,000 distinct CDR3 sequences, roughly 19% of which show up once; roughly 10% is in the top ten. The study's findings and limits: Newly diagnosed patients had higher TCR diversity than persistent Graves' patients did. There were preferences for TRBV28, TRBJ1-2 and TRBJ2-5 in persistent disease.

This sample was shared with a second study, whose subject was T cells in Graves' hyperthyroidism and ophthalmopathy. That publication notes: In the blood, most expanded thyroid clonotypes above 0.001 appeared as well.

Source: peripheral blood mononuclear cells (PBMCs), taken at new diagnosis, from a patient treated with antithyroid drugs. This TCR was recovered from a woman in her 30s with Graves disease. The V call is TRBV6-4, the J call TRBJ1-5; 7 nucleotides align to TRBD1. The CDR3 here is CASSDVTGSNQPQHF. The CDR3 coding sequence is TGTGCCAGCAGTGACGTGACAGGGAGCAATCAGCCCCAGCATTTT.